This T cell receptor beta chain originates from a study of cytomegalovirus exposure and HLA in healthy donors. On this clone: Its specificity is unknown.

The CDR3 consists of 14 residues. The trim removed 5 bases at V and 3 bases at J, leaving 5 bases unmatched. The V gene's germline CDR1 is SGHTA and CDR2 FQGNSA. Both 60 Vbeta primers and 13 Jbeta primers went into the PCR. Repertoires were generated with immunoSEQ multiplex PCR, while TCRdb's copy carries only in-frame clones and drops some. The table shows about 110,000 clones, with just over 75% occurring only once. Study results and limitations: Most CMV-associated TCR beta chains appeared HLA-restricted in a later analysis. Earlier findings revealed that most TCR beta V segments proved productive either about 90% or about 30% of the time. Presence/absence analysis assumed near-uniform sequencing depth across donors.

This receptor was obtained from a man aged 30 to 45 in good health and CMV-seropositive. The sample comprised PBMCs. The V gene is TRBV7-2, the J gene TRBJ2-7; 9 nucleotides match TRBD1. In DNA form, the CDR3 reads TGTGCCAGCAGCCCCACGACAGGGGGCTACGAGCAGTACTTC. It specifies CASSPTTGGYEQYF.